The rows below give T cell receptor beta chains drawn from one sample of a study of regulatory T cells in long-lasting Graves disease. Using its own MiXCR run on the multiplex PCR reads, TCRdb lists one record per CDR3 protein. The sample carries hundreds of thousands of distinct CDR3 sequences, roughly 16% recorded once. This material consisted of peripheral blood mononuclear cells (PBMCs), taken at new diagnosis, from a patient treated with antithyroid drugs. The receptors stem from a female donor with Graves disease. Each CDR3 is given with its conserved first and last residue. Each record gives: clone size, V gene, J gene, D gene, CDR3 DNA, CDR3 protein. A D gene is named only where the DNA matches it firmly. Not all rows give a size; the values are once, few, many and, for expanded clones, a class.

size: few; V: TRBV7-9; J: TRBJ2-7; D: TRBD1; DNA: TGTGCCAGCAGCTCGGACAGGGTCGATGAGCAGTACTTC; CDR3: CASSSDRVDEQYF
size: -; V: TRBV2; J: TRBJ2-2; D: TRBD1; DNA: TGTGCCAGCAGTGTTAAGGGACAGGTGGACACCGGGGAGCTGTTTTTT; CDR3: CASSVKGQVDTGELFF
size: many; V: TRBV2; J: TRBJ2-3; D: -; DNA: TGTGCCAGCAGTGGATTTGTTACCGGGGTTTGGGGTTACACAGATACGCAGTATTTT; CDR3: CASSGFVTGVWGYTDTQYF
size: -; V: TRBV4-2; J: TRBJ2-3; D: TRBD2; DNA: TGTGCCAGCAGCCAAGATCGGGGGGGCCAAGATACGCAGTATTTT; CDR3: CASSQDRGGQDTQYF
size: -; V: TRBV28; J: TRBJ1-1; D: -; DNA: TGTGCCACCACAGACAGGACCACTGAAGCTTTCTTT; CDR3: CATTDRTTEAFF
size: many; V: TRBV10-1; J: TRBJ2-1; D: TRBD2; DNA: TGCGCCAGCAGTACTAGCGGGAGTCACAATGAGCAGTTCTTC; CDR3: CASSTSGSHNEQFF
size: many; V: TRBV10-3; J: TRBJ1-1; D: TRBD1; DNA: TGTGCCTTACGATCCGGGACAGGGGGCATGAACACTGAAGCTTTCTTT; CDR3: CALRSGTGGMNTEAFF
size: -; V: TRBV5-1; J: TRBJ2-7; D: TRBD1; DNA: TGCGCCAGCAGCTTGGGGGACAGGGAATTCTACGAGCAGTACTTC; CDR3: CASSLGDREFYEQYF
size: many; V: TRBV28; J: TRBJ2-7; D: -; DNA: TGTGCCAGCAGATTGGCCCTTGGCGGACACCAGTCCAACGAGCAGTACTTC; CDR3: CASRLALGGHQSNEQYF
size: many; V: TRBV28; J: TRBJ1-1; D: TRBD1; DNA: TGTGCCAGCAGAACACGACAGGGGAACACTGAAGCTTTCTTT; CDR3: CASRTRQGNTEAFF
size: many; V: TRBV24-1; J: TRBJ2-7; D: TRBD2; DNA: TGTGCCACCAGTGATCATAGCGGGGGTTCCTACGAGCAGTACTTC; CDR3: CATSDHSGGSYEQYF
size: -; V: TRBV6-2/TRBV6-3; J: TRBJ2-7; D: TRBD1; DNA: TGTGCCAGCACCAAATTAATCCCCGGGACAGGGTCCTACGAGCAGTACTTC; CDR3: CASTKLIPGTGSYEQYF
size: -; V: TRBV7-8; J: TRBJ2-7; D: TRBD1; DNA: TGTGCCAGCAGCAGGGACAGCCCCTTCGAGCAGTACTTC; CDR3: CASSRDSPFEQYF
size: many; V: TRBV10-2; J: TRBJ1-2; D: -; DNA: TGCGCCAGCAGGACGGACGCCTATGGCTACACCTTC; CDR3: CASRTDAYGYTF
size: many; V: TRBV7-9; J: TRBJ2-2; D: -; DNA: TGTGCCAGCAGCTTCGCTGGCGGGGAGCTGTTTTTT; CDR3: CASSFAGGELFF
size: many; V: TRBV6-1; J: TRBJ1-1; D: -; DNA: TGTGCCAGCAGACTTTTGGGAGGGAACACTGAAGCTTTCTTT; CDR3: CASRLLGGNTEAFF
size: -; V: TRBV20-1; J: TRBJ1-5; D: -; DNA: TGCAGTGCTGGGGAGTTTCGTGACAATCAGCCCCAGCATTTT; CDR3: CSAGEFRDNQPQHF
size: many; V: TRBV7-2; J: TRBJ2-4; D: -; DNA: TGTGCCAGCAGCTTTCAGGGAGGTACAAACATTCAGTACTTC; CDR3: CASSFQGGTNIQYF
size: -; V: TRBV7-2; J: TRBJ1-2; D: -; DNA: TGTGCCAGCAGCCCGCCGGGTAGGGGAGGTGGCTACACCTTC; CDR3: CASSPPGRGGGYTF
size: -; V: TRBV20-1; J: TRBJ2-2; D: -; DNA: TGCAGTGCTAGCGGGGCGCGGTTCGGTTCCGGGGAGCTGTTTTTT; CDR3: CSASGARFGSGELFF
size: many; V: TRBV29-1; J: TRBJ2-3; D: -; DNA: TGCAGTGGGGACTGGGGCACAGATACGCAGTATTTT; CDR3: CSGDWGTDTQYF
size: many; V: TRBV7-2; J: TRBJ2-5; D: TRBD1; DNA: TGTGCCAGCAGCCCCGCCAGGGGGCGGGAGACCCAGTACTTC; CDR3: CASSPARGRETQYF
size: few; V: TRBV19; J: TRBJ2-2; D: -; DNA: TGTGCCAGTAGTTCGACAGCGAACACCGGGGAGCTGTTTTTT; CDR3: CASSSTANTGELFF
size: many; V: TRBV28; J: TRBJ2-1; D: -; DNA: TGTGCCAGCAGGCGATCGGGACTCCGAAATGAGCAGTTCTTC; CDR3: CASRRSGLRNEQFF
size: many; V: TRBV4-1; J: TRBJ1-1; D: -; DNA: TGCGCCAGCAGCCATGTGAGGGACGTGGGCACTGAAGCTTTCTTT; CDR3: CASSHVRDVGTEAFF
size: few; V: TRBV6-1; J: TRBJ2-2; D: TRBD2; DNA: TGTGCCAGCAGACCCGGGACTATCACCGGGGAGCTGTTTTTT; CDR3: CASRPGTITGELFF
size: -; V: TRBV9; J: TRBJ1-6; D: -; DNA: TGTGCCAGCAGCGTAGAGAACAGAAATTCACCCCTCCACTTT; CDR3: CASSVENRNSPLHF
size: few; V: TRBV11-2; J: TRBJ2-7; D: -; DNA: TGCGCCAGCAGCCAACCGGGCCGTCTAGGCGAGCAGTACTTC; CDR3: CASSQPGRLGEQYF
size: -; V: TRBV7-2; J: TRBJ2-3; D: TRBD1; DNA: TGTGCCAGCAGCTTACGGACAGGGGGCACAGATACGCAGTATTTT; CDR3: CASSLRTGGTDTQYF
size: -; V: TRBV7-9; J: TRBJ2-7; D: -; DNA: TGTGCCAGCAGCCCTGGAGGGGTCGGCGAGCAGTACTTC; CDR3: CASSPGGVGEQYF
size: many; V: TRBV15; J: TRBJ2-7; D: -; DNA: TGTGCCACCAGCAGAGTTGCTAGCGAAACCTACGAGCAGTACTTC; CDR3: CATSRVASETYEQYF
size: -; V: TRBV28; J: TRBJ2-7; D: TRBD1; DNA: TGTGCCAGCAGTTTGCCCGGACAGGGTGTTCACGAGCAGTACTTC; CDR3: CASSLPGQGVHEQYF
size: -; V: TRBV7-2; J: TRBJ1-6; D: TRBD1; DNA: TGTGCCAGCAGCTTAATATTAGTCGTCGTGGGACAGGGGGACCTCGAGAATAATTCACCCCTCCACTTT; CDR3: CASSLILVVVGQGDLENNSPLHF
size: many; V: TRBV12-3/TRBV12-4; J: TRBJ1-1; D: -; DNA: TGTGCCAGCAGTTTTCCGCAGGGAGGCACTGAAGCTTTCTTT; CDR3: CASSFPQGGTEAFF
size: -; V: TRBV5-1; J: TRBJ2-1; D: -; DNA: TGCGCCAGTCGTTTAGCGGCTCACTACAATGAGCAGTTCTTC; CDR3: CASRLAAHYNEQFF
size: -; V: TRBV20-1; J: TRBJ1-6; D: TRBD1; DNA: TGCAGTGCTAGAGGACGGGACAGGGGGTACAATTCACCCCTCCACTTT; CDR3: CSARGRDRGYNSPLHF
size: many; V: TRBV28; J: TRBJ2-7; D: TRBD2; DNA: TGTGCCAGCAGTTTGTCCATAACTAGCGGCACCTACGAGCAGTACTTC; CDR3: CASSLSITSGTYEQYF
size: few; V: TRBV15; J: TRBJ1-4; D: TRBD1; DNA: TGTGCCACCAGCATCCCCCCCCAGGGGGGGAATGAAAAACTGTTTTTT; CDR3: CATSIPPQGGNEKLFF
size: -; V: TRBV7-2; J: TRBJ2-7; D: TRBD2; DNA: TGTGCCAGCAGCGGCATAGCGGGAGGGTTCGACTACGAGCAGTACTTC; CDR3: CASSGIAGGFDYEQYF
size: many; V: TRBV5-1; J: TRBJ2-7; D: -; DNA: TGCGCCAGCAGCAGGTCGGACACTGAATACGAGCAGTACTTC; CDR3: CASSRSDTEYEQYF
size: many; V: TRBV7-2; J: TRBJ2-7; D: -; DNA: TGTGCCAGCAGCTTAGAGGCCGGGACGGGAACCTACGAGCAGTACTTC; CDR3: CASSLEAGTGTYEQYF
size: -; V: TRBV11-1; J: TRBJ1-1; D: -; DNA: TGTGCCAGCAGCGGCAGGAGTTTGAACACTGAAGCTCTCTTT; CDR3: CASSGRSLNTEALF
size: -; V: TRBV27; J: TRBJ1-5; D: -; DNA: TGTGCCAGCAGTTTAAAGGGTAGCAATCAGCCCCAGCATTTT; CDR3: CASSLKGSNQPQHF
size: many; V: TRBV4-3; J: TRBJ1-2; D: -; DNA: TGCGCCAGCAGCCAAGACGTGGGGGAACTGGACTATGGCTACACCTTC; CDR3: CASSQDVGELDYGYTF
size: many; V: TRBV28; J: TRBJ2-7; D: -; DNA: TGTGCCAGCAGTCCACGTACAGCTTCGGGGGCGTTATGGTACGAGCAGTACTTC; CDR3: CASSPRTASGALWYEQYF